This T cell receptor beta chain came from a study of blood T cells in healthy people across ages. The study, taken as a whole, reports: Versus aged donors, long-lived donors had higher diversity and more naive CD4+ cells.

The V gene's germline CDR1 is SGHTA and CDR2 FQGNSA. Trimming shortened V by 6 bases and J by 3 bases, and 4 bases separated the two germline ends. This CDR3 has 11 residues. The sample holds many counts of this clonotype. Antigen unknown. Next came a second PCR, run for roughly 7 to 12 cycles, which used a sample-barcoded 5' primer along with a J-beta primer mix. Every cDNA molecule carried a tag from a template-switch adaptor bearing 12 random nucleotides. Each CDR3 protein gets one entry after TCRdb re-called the 5' RACE reads with MiXCR. Here the sample spans about 1.6 million distinct CDR3 sequences, roughly 32% being singletons.

The sample taken for sequencing was blood. The TCR comes from a woman aged 25-40 years in good health. The chain carries TRBV7-2 and TRBJ2-3; D ambiguous. CDR3 nucleotides: TGTGCCAGCAGTATGACAGATACGCAGTATTTT. This sequence encodes CASSMTDTQYF.